The TCR beta chain described here comes from a study of OX40 agonist ivuxolimab in advanced cancers. Overall study: Patients were dosed with the agonistic anti-OX40 (CD134) antibody ivuxolimab. Dose-escalation patients were diagnosed with hepatocellular carcinoma, melanoma, renal cell cancer or head and neck cancer.

In regard to this clone: Its antigen remains unidentified.

CDR1 SGHDN and CDR2 FVKESK come from the germline V gene. The length of the CDR3 is 16 residues. V gave up 1 base and J gave up 3 bases, with 13 bases separating them. The data were produced by immunoSEQ multiplex PCR, yet TCRdb's version contains in-frame clones alone and is incomplete. The data hold 100,000 or so clones, with less than 90% observed a single time. General observations from the study: More expanded clones were seen, on average, in CD8+ T cells than in CD4+.

The chain employs TRBV14 and TRBJ2-1; TRBD2 is a possible D gene (6 bases). The starting material was CD4+ or CD8+ T cells sorted from blood, obtained in a trial of the OX40 agonist ivuxolimab. This clonotype was obtained from an adult with an advanced solid tumor such as melanoma, head and neck, liver or kidney cancer. CDR3 region: CASSQGRDPGYNEQFF. The CDR3 DNA reads as TGTGCCAGCAGCCAAGGGCGGGACCCTGGCTACAATGAGCAGTTCTTC. Full variable domain (remainder filled in from reference TRBV14 and TRBJ2-1): EAGVTQFPSHSVIEKGQTVTLRCDPISGHDNLYWYRRVMGKEIKFLLHFVKESKQDESGMPNNRFLAERTGGTYSTLKVQPAELEDSGVYFCASSQGRDPGYNEQFFGPGTRLTVL.